One sample yielded the 3 T cell receptor beta chains listed below, sequenced in a study of blood T cell repertoires in COVID-19. TCRdb's table, derived via immunoSEQ multiplex PCR, lists solely in-frame clones and lacks some. Among 130,000 or so clones listed, around 87% were seen once. The sample consisted of peripheral blood. Receptor source: a man aged 45-65 years with acute or convalescent COVID-19.

Details on this clone: This sample includes further DNA sequences coding for the same CDR3. The rearrangement uses TRBV10-3 and TRBJ1-4; weak D call: TRBD1 (5 bases). This CDR3 region has 14 residues. Germline CDR1 and CDR2: ENHRY and SYGVKD. Trimming shortened V by 0 bases and J by 3 bases, and 5 bases separated the two germline ends. CDR3 nucleotides: TGTGCCATCAGTGAGTCACAGGCTAATGAAAAACTGTTTTTT. It is translated as CAISESQANEKLFF.

In the case of this clone: One junction end does not reproduce the germline sequence, and a read error may be involved. The chain uses TRBV2 and TRBJ2-7; 7 nucleotides agree with TRBD2. Germline CDR1 SNHLY, CDR2 FYNNEI. The CDR3 extends over 12 amino acids. This chain's CDR3 is CASSVRRDYSFF. CDR3 sequence (DNA): TGTGCCAGCAGTGTCCGACGGGACTATTCTTTCTTC.

The chain recombines TRBV7-2 with TRBJ2-5, with 8 bases aligning to TRBD2. V shed 8 bases, J shed 8 bases, and the junction held 13 bases outside the gene matches. The germline CDR1 and CDR2 sequences are SGHTA and FQGNSA. CDR3 length equals 14 residues. CDR3 residues: CASFLSGGAETQYF. As DNA, the CDR3 is TGTGCCAGCTTCCTGTCGGGGGGGGCAGAAACCCAGTACTTC.